A single sample gave rise to the 3 T cell receptor beta chains below, sequenced in a study of cytomegalovirus exposure and HLA in healthy donors. In the PCR, 60 Vbeta and 13 Jbeta primers were used. Repertoires were generated with immunoSEQ multiplex PCR, while TCRdb's copy carries only in-frame clones and drops some. The sample holds around 190,000 clones; 65% to 85% are singletons and the top ten take around 1.6%. Sequenced material: PBMCs. The receptors derive from a woman aged 18 to 35 in good health and CMV-seronegative.

V usage is TRBV19 and J usage is TRBJ2-2; a weak D match, TRBD2 (5 bases). Deletions cut 7 bases from V and 7 bases from J, with 10 bases between. This CDR3 is 12 amino acids long. Germline V gives CDR1 LNHDA, CDR2 SQIVND (reference sequence). CDR3 DNA sequence: TGTGCCAGTAACGGGGTAGGCGGGGAGCTGTTTTTT. It encodes CASNGVGGELFF.

V gene TRBV19 combines with J gene TRBJ1-2; perhaps TRBD1 as D (5 bases). Germline V CDR1 and CDR2: LNHDA, SQIVND (reference sequence). CDR3 length: 13 residues. V was shortened by 3 bases and J by 5 bases, with 10 bases between the two germline ends. The CDR3 coding sequence is TGTGCCAGTAGTATGGGCAGGGCTTATGGCTACACCTTC. It codes for CASSMGRAYGYTF.

This clone was seen a handful of times. The chain carries TRBV7-2 and TRBJ1-1; D uncertain. The germline gives CDR1 SGHTA, CDR2 FQGNSA. This CDR3 is 14 amino acids long. Trimming took 1 base from V and 1 from J, leaving 7 bases between them. Here the CDR3 reads CASSLGVSNTEAFF. The CDR3 DNA reads TGTGCCAGCAGCTTAGGCGTGTCGAACACTGAAGCTTTCTTT.